This TCR beta chain appears in the sequencing data of a study of blood T cell repertoires in COVID-19. Study-wide background: The samples span acute and convalescent COVID-19 from the United States, Italy and Spain.

Per the study methods: Reference gene primer amplification gave estimated nucleated cell counts. Generated by immunoSEQ multiplex PCR, the TCRdb table keeps only in-frame clones and is missing some. That table furnishes V, J and clone size, whereas the DNA furnished D and trimming. The sample records under 350,000 clones, roughly 90% being singletons. The clonotype originates from a man aged 60 to 75 who had recovered from COVID-19. Sequencing was done on a sample of PBMCs or T cells enriched from blood (not recorded which).

In DNA form, the CDR3 reads TGTGCCAGCAGACTGCGTGAGGGTAGAGGCAATCAGCCCCAGCATTTT. Amino acid sequence: CASRLREGRGNQPQHF. This chain joins TRBV6-6 and TRBJ1-5, with D unresolved. Germline assignment: CDR1 MNHNY and CDR2 SVGAGI (reference sequence). Trimming pared 6 bases from V and 2 bases from J, leaving 17 bases between. There are 16 residues in the CDR3.